This T cell receptor (beta chain) was sequenced for a study of CD8+ T cells in alopecia areata. V dropped 7 bases and J dropped 1; count of bases not matched to a gene: 5. The CDR3 totals 13 residues. From germline, CDR1 is SGHDT and CDR2 YYEEEE. Treatment denoted: oral pan-JAK inhibitor, 5-10 mg twice daily. After isolation, RNA underwent reverse transcription to generate cDNA as the sequencing template. Libraries were prepared by immunoSEQ multiplex PCR; TCRdb keeps only in-frame clonotypes and omits some of them. The repertoire holds 190,000 or so clones, with around 60% as singletons. The origin of this receptor is a human donor with alopecia areata. This chain uses TRBV5-6 with TRBJ2-7; 7 nucleotides line up with TRBD1. The material was CD8+ T cells sorted from blood, obtained at week 24, from a patient treated with tofacitinib. Here the CDR3 reads CASSAGGSYEQYF. The CDR3 DNA is TGTGCCAGCTCCGCAGGGGGATCCTACGAGCAGTACTTC.